Sequencing of this TCR beta chain was carried out in a study of T cell responses to AZD1222 COVID-19 vaccine. This CDR3 region has 16 residues. The ends lost 1 base at V and 3 bases at J; junction bases unmatched: 7. The table came from immunoSEQ multiplex PCR; TCRdb's copy has only in-frame clones and leaves some out. This sample has 100,000 to 140,000 clones, with more than 75% found just once. The specimen was peripheral blood, collected on day 0 of AZD1222 vaccination. The TCR sequence derives from an adult in good health. J is TRBJ2-7 and V is TRBV23-1, with 9 bases fitting TRBD1. TRBV23-1 belongs to the ORF category, with a function that is uncertain. CDR3 residues: CASSQFLRDRVYEQYF. DNA for the CDR3: TGCGCCAGCAGTCAATTCTTACGGGACAGGGTCTACGAGCAGTACTTC.